This T cell receptor (beta chain) came from a study of blood T cells in healthy people across ages (dated by TCRdb to the mid-2010s). Describing the broader study: In model experiments, roughly one uniquely barcoded TCR beta cDNA molecule per two T cells was captured by template switching. To avoid experimental bias, donors of different ages were spread randomly across the sequencing lanes. To track age-related changes in TCR beta repertoire diversity, the study relied on deep sequencing normalized with unique cDNA molecular identifiers. The donors were split into four age groups: young (average about 16 years), middle-aged (about 40), aged (approximately 60) and long-lived (under 85). For two donors (one aged 18 to 30 and one aged 80 or older), the study analyzed two additional independent replicas of 1 million unique cDNA reads from the same blood draw. Broad study findings and their caveats: Estimates of total diversity based on one million sequenced T cells were regarded as lower bounds and as underestimates. Donor CMV infection status was unknown, potentially confounding age-related changes in expanded clonotypes. The long-lived group showed more naive CD4+ T cells, fewer expanded clones and increased TCR diversity than the aged group, suggesting age selection. There was a strong correlation between observed TCR beta diversity and the percentage of naive T cells measured by flow cytometry. Since profiling was done on bulk unsorted PBMCs, naive and antigen-experienced compartments could not be conclusively compared. Observed TCR beta diversity per million T cells fell roughly linearly with age, and a significant reduction was already apparent by age roughly 41.

There are a few counts of this clonotype. The antigen it binds to is not known. Base qualities are missing; no much larger clone stands one base away. The donors were roughly 40 Caucasian individuals from Russia, aged roughly 6 to 90 years, who were systemically healthy. Around 9.9 milliliters of peripheral blood were collected from each donor into EDTA-treated Vacutainer tubes. Ficoll-Paque density-gradient centrifugation was used to isolate PBMCs, with at least 7 million per sample. Total RNA, at least 6 micrograms per sample, was extracted from PBMCs with Trizol reagent. For every donor, flow cytometry on a PBMC aliquot measured the percentage of naive CD45RAhigh/CD27high T cells. Based on the germline V gene (reference sequence), the CDR1 and CDR2 sequences are DFQATT and SNEGSKA. Trimming accounts for 5 bases at V and 1 base at J, while the number of junction bases matched to no gene is 6. From cysteine to phenylalanine, the CDR3 is 14 amino acids long. Of all the DNA, just the CDR3 is kept, 42 bases in frame from base 1.

Library preparation employed 5' RACE. Data came from an Illumina HiSeq 2500. A second PCR of about 6 to 11 cycles was run with a J-beta primer mix and a sample-barcoded 5' primer. A template-switch 5' adaptor carrying 12 random nucleotides introduced a unique molecular identifier onto each TCR beta cDNA molecule. At least 2.5 million CDR3-containing paired-end reads were obtained from each sample. All of the RNA was converted into first-strand cDNA using the Mint cDNA synthesis kit, with a TRBC-specific oligonucleotide serving as the primer. Following uracil-DNA glycosylase treatment, all cDNA underwent a first 18-cycle PCR with the universal primers M1SS and BC2_uni_R. The authors processed their data as follows. Normalization of each sample was performed by random selection of 1 million high-quality reads, each carrying a distinct molecular identifier. Reads with shared molecular identifiers were discarded instead of being binned into consensus sequences. MiTCR, with a Q25 quality threshold and the strictest error-elimination algorithm, was used for CDR3 identification, clonotype clustering and error correction. A nonparametric unseen species model with Euler transformation was used to estimate a lower bound on total TCR beta diversity. TCRdb cleaned the public reads at Q25 with fastp, built clones with MiXCR and kept in-frame beta chains. Entries are consolidated by CDR3 protein sequence, retaining the most common genes and DNA. None of the V and J calls come from the authors' own analysis; TCRdb made them. For this sample there are over a million distinct CDR3 sequences; roughly 43% appear just once. In total, the top ten clones hold approximately 4.1% of the sample.

The origin of this receptor is a young woman in good health. The rearrangement combines TRBV20-1 with TRBJ2-3, and TRBD1 aligns with 7 junction nucleotides. The sequenced material came from blood. The sequence in DNA is TGCAGTGCTGACGGGACAGTTGGCACAGATACGCAGTATTTT. It is translated as CSADGTVGTDTQYF.